This T cell receptor beta chain was documented in a study of T cells in Graves' hyperthyroidism and ophthalmopathy (dated by TCRdb to the late 2010s). Some background on the complete study: Peripheral blood samples were taken at initial diagnosis, before any treatment was given. Thyroid tissue and blood T-cell repertoires from several Graves' hyperthyroidism patients were also compared in the study. Prospective prediction of ophthalmopathy was tested in an independent validation cohort consisting of fewer than 20 hyperthyroidism patients and 15 to 17 patients who later progressed to ophthalmopathy. To identify TCR V-J signatures that set the groups apart, the researchers used a discovery cohort of more than 95 patients, made up of under 50 with Graves' ophthalmopathy and 55 to 65 with stable Graves' hyperthyroidism. For training and testing, the 100 patients in the discovery cohort were randomly divided in a 7:3 ratio. After sampling, hyperthyroidism patients received methimazole starting at 30 mg daily, and ophthalmopathy patients received high-dose intravenous methylprednisolone. The paper describes TCR Vbeta CDR3 sequencing of fewer than 150 peripheral blood samples, made up of about 41 ophthalmopathy patients, 70 to 75 hyperthyroidism patients and some 17 progressor patients. General study outcomes and caveats: In cross-validation, a model built on a 13 V-J signature told ophthalmopathy apart from stable hyperthyroidism with less than 90% sensitivity and around 83% specificity, and in testing the same model reached 80%/75%. Most expanded thyroid clonotypes (frequency above 0.001) were also detected in blood, a finding suggesting that blood repertoires may reflect thyroid immune responses. Sample size was not statistically predetermined, and investigators were not blinded to group allocation. In validation, the model predicted progression to ophthalmopathy with 55% to 71% sensitivity and less than 80% specificity, a median of 6.5 months before onset.

Its CDR3 holds 17 amino acids, cysteine through phenylalanine. The kept DNA is CDR3 alone, 51 bases in frame from the first base. V and J are trimmed by 1 base and 0 bases, and the gene matches miss 4 bases of the junction. CDR1 and CDR2 are drawn from the germline V gene: SGHRS, YFSETQ. Graves' hyperthyroidism was defined as stable when no progression to ophthalmopathy occurred over 18 months of follow-up. The hyperthyroidism patients were between 18 and 65 years old and newly diagnosed, with a disease duration of less than 2 months. Exclusion was applied to patients with uncontrolled infections, other autoimmune diseases, pregnancy or lactation. Diagnoses relied on clinical symptoms, serum thyroxine and TRAb, thyroid ultrasound and orbital computed tomography. PBMCs were isolated from approximately 10 ml of fresh peripheral blood by Ficoll-Paque density gradient centrifugation. Trizol reagent was used to extract total RNA, and RNA quality was then checked on an Agilent 2100 Bioanalyzer.

About this clonotype itself: Its antigen remains unidentified. Per-base quality was not reported, and no clone a single base away is much larger than it.

The TCR beta CDR3 regions were amplified from the RNA transcripts. For the first round of RT-PCR on the TCR CDR3, the HTBI primer set was used together with the Qiagen OneStep RT-PCR kit. Libraries were constructed in a second round of multiplex PCR, after which size selection and purification were carried out. Sequencing of the libraries was done on an Illumina HiSeq2000 using paired-end 100 bp reads. Concerning the study's data processing: SOAPnuke was used to process the raw data, with reads discarded if the reads contained adapters or uncalled bases, had a mean Phred below 15, or lacked an exact constant-primer or identifier match. High-quality paired reads were merged using COPE v1.2.5, and each unique nucleotide sequence was defined as a clonotype. MiTCR v1.1 was used to align the clonotypes against IMGT TRBV, TRBD and TRBJ reference segments. Analysis was restricted to V-J combinations with a frequency above 0.0001, which covered roughly 99% of repertoires. The TCS score was defined as F50 (clonal expansion) divided by E x V (chaos), with BLOSUM62-based TCRdist calculated between CDR3 peptides within each V-J. Welch's t-statistics and random forest reduced around 550 V-J features to 13, which were used in a naive Bayes classifier (R e1071). TCRdb cleaned the public reads at Q25 with fastp, built clones with MiXCR and kept in-frame beta chains. All rows with the same CDR3 protein become a single entry with the most common DNA and genes. TCRdb, not the authors, supplied the V and J calls. In this sample the table shows about 360,000 distinct CDR3 sequences, 13% of which occur a single time. Jointly, the top ten make up 9.2% of the sample.

Sequenced material: blood. This sequence uses TRBV5-1 and TRBJ2-1; 10 bases in the junction line up with TRBD2. This sequence originates from a woman in her late teens or twenties with Graves' hyperthyroidism. The DNA reads TGCGCCAGCAGCTTGTTAACTAGCGGGGACTCCTACAATGAGCAGTTCTTC. This encodes CASSLLTSGDSYNEQFF.